The entry below describes one T cell receptor (beta chain). Its antigen is currently not known. No base quality information exists; no much larger clone differs at one position. The data are from a study of cytomegalovirus exposure and HLA in healthy donors (TCRdb year 2017). About the study as a whole: An earlier analysis of approximately 640 of the donors reported about 290 Gb of sequence data and more than 90 million unique TCR beta sequences from 190 million or so T cells. Approximately 310 gigabases of sequencing data and around 80 million unique TCR sequences made up an early release that covered 500 to 650 HLA-typed donors. Of the approximately 400 genotyped donors, over 65% fell in the genetic ancestry cluster associated with self-reported Caucasian donors. The study aimed to test whether signatures of past pathogen exposure could be identified by cataloging public T cell receptors. The study profiled the T cell repertoires of more than 500 subjects by immunosequencing and related them to cytomegalovirus serostatus. In addition to the first cohort of roughly 700 subjects, a separate validation cohort of 120 different subjects was used. The study combined high-throughput TCR immunosequencing, statistical association of individual TCRs with disease status, and machine learning to predict cytomegalovirus infection status. To study patterns of TCR occurrence, a later analysis re-analyzed previously published TCR beta repertoires from around 700 donors and added high-resolution HLA genotyping. Rather than using new phenotypic data, the later analysis identified candidate immune exposures from TCR beta sequences and from how often those sequences occurred across donors. An earlier analysis of approximately 500 of the donors applied high-throughput TCR beta sequencing to assess whether each TCR beta V gene segment acted as functional or pseudogenic. Donor age, sex, ethnicity and CMV serostatus were compiled alongside the repertoire data. A later genetic analysis took genome-wide SNP genotypes for 398 of the 666 donors and used that subset as a discovery cohort. Every discovery cohort repertoire had been produced on one sequencing platform. Class I and class II HLA loci were covered by the typing at four-digit resolution. The number of typed donors differed by locus: about 629-630 for A, B, C, DRB1 and DQB1; 522 for DQA1; some 610 for DPA1; and around 470 for DPB1. Because of strong linkage in the cohort, roughly five DR-DQ haplotypes were treated as single units for association and clustering. Among a few hundred genotyped donors of the cohort, an average of approximately 240,000 unique TCR beta nucleotide sequences were sequenced per donor, roughly 20% of them non-productive. General study outcomes and caveats: Correlated functional status among segregating V segments might be attributable to linkage disequilibrium, but an unknown experimental factor could not be ruled out. Compared with equally common non-associated chains, HLA-associated TCR beta chains in a later analysis were more clonally expanded and had lower generation probabilities. When HLA alleles, especially DR and DQ, strongly co-occurred, attributing TCR associations to individual alleles was difficult. An earlier analysis of around 500 of the donors showed that most TCR beta V segments appeared in productive rearrangements either about 87% or about 30% of the time, which broadly matched IMGT annotations. Most CMV-associated TCR beta chains appeared to be HLA-restricted in a later analysis, and the HLA associations seemed to be driven largely by CMV exposure. According to the authors, the approach could potentially be generalized to other disease states and immunological phenotypes. Because HLA typing was unavailable for some donors at each locus, only the typed subset was used in association tests. In a later genetic analysis, fewer N-insertions in productive TCRs were reported among donors in an Asian-associated ancestry cluster than the 666-donor mean. The presence/absence analyses assumed that sequencing depth was roughly uniform across donors, and that assumption may not be true. Specific HLA alleles were associated with over 15,000 TCR beta sequences at a false discovery rate of 0.05 in a later analysis. A further reported finding was that TCR beta sequences accurately predicted the HLA-A and HLA-B alleles for most subjects in the first cohort. Most TCR sequences were observed very rarely across donors, whereas some public TCRs were present in many individuals. This cohort had only TCR beta chains sequenced, and the lack of alpha or paired-chain data limited which features could be detected. The classifier was reported to diagnose cytomegalovirus status with high specificity and sensitivity in both the original cohort and the validation cohort. According to a later analysis, TCR association rates differed among HLA loci, with DRB1 alleles showing the most associated TCRs and HLA-C alleles showing the fewest. The earlier analysis of some 540 of the donors excluded 15 to 20 rarely observed V segments, including chromosome 9 orphons, because counts were too low. A group of highly shared sequence variants was considered likely to be a technical artifact of the sequencing pipeline. The study gave a list of about 170 TCR beta chains associated with cytomegalovirus. Several of the top co-occurrence clusters appeared to be linked to parvovirus B19, influenza, CMV and Epstein-Barr virus, according to a later analysis. CMV serostatus was the only immune exposure information available for the cohort. Three of the identified cytomegalovirus-associated TCR beta chains were confirmed in vitro to be specific for cytomegalovirus antigens. V-gene and J-gene trimming of TCR beta chains was associated with a missense DCLRE1C variant in a later genetic analysis, and the association was replicated in an independent cohort.

Preparation of the library involved the immunoSEQ multiplex PCR assay. A mixture of 60 forward primers for TCR Vbeta segments and 13 reverse primers for TCR Jbeta segments was used in the multiplex PCR. The CDR3 region of rearranged TCR beta genes was amplified from genomic DNA by a multiplex PCR assay. The amplified TCR beta libraries were sequenced on the Illumina HiSeq System as 87-base-pair reads. On the authors' methods: A later analysis counted approximately 76 million unique TCR beta chains across the 640 or so repertoires, and 10 million to 11 million of these chains were shared by at least two donors. Raw reads were error-corrected and collapsed into unique sequences with a nearest-neighbor algorithm that merged closely related sequences to remove PCR and sequencing errors. CDR3 sequences were aligned to IMGT reference sequences to assign V, D and J gene segments. For a sequence to be retained, at least a six-nucleotide match to both a V gene segment and a J gene segment was required. A rearrangement was called productive if the CDR3 had no stop codons and remained in frame with V and J, and every other rearrangement was called non-productive. Following IMGT convention, CDR3 was defined as the stretch from the second conserved V-encoded cysteine up to the conserved J-encoded phenylalanine. The earlier analysis of some 540 of the donors excluded any sequence lacking an unambiguous match to a single V gene segment. In an earlier analysis of roughly 500 of the donors, V segments were called functional above 56.7% productive rearrangements and were called segregating when the between-donor standard deviation exceeded 5%. A statistical classification framework was developed to diagnose cytomegalovirus status using the catalog of TCR beta chain sequences. V and J gene assignment, in a later analysis, came from comparing TCR nucleotide sequences with IMGT/GENE-DB human TR gene sequences. In a later analysis, CDR3 sequences and most-parsimonious VDJ recombination scenarios were assigned using the TCRdist pipeline. In a later analysis, each TCR beta chain was defined by its CDR3 amino acid sequence together with its V-gene family, and reads lacking a unique V-gene family were excluded. In a later analysis, a few hundred highly shared, low-generation-probability nucleotide sequences were removed to address suspected cross-contamination and a sequencing artifact. A later analysis calculated a clonal expansion index for each public chain from normalized within-repertoire ranks of inferred template counts. In a later analysis, generation probabilities were computed with a VDJ recombination model fitted to out-of-frame rearrangements, and the resulting probabilities were checked against IGoR. In a later analysis, hypergeometric tests were used to score TCR-TCR, TCR-HLA and TCR-CMV co-occurrence, with a repertoire-size bias correction applied to TCR pairs. To estimate false discovery rates, a later analysis permuted the HLA or CMV assignments 20 times. In a later analysis, co-occurring TCRs were grouped using DBSCAN, with TCRdist sequence similarity added in when clustering inside HLA-allele-positive subsets. For co-occurrence clustering, repertoires with fewer than 30,000 or more than 120,000 public chains were excluded, along with five or six repertoires with anomalous nucleotide sharing. Here the immuneACCESS table is served through TCRdb, limited to in-frame sequences with V and J called. Missing clones are a known gap in these copies; in checked studies unresolved V genes cover under half, and the rest lacks a known reason. The V and J calls and clone size come from that table; D and trimming were worked out from the DNA. For this sample the table gives 150,000 or so clones, of which 70% to 90% were detected only once. Jointly, the top ten make up less than 3% of the sample.

The cohort comprised some 730 healthy bone marrow donors. At the time of sampling, every cohort member was nominally healthy, though immune exposures that went unrecorded were likely present. The donor was CMV seronegative and was included in the group of around 320 seronegative cohort members. Every donor gave a peripheral blood sample, and the peripheral blood mononuclear cells from that sample were used for TCR beta sequencing. Genomic DNA extraction from the blood cell samples was performed with the Qiagen DNeasy Blood Extraction Kit. The TCR comes from a man in his fifties in good health and CMV-seronegative. Sequenced input: PBMCs.

The nucleotide sequence reads as follows: TGTGCCAGCAGCTCAAGGGGCGCAGGGGGAGGCACTGAAGCTTTCTTT. It translates to CASSSRGAGGGTEAFF. The V and J segments used are TRBV7-9 and TRBJ1-1; 7 of the junction bases match TRBD1. The CDR3 sequence holds 16 residues, the cysteine and phenylalanine included. Kept here is only the CDR3 DNA, which spans 48 bases and is read in frame from base 1. CDR1 SEHNR and CDR2 FQNEAQ are derived from the germline V gene (reference sequence). Trimmed from V: 4 bases; trimmed from J: 4 bases; junction bases lacking a gene match: 12.